This entry lists 14 T cell receptor beta chains sequenced from one sample in a study of blood T cell repertoires in COVID-19. Clones were sequenced by immunoSEQ multiplex PCR, and TCRdb holds only the in-frame ones, with some missing. In the table there are about 190,000 clones, about 88% of which are singletons. Sequencing input: peripheral blood. All receptors derive from a human donor in a cohort sampled during active COVID-19.

The chain employs TRBV2 and TRBJ2-4; 9 bases fit TRBD2. The junction had 3 bases not matched to a gene; V was cut back by 2 bases and J by 1 base. From germline, CDR1 is SNHLY and CDR2 FYNNEI. The CDR3 has 16 amino acids. Here the CDR3 DNA reads TGTGCCAGCAGTGAATGGGCGGGAGGGGCCAAAAACATTCAGTACTTC. Translated: CASSEWAGGAKNIQYF.

V gene TRBV18 combines with J gene TRBJ2-7; TRBD1 agrees at 8 bases. After removal of 1 base from V and 4 bases from J, the junction contained 3 bases not matched to a gene. Germline lookup yields CDR1 KGHSH and CDR2 LQKENI. The CDR3 has 14 residues. CDR3: CASSPLRTGYEQYF. For the CDR3, the DNA is TGTGCCAGCTCACCACTCCGGACAGGGTACGAGCAGTACTTC.

The chain recombines TRBV10-3 with TRBJ2-3, with 8 bases that match TRBD1. CDR3 size: 14 residues. Germline loops: CDR1 ENHRY, CDR2 SYGVKD. J lost 0 bases, V lost 6 bases, and 2 bases had no gene match. CDR3 sequence (DNA): TGTGCCATCAGAAGGACAGGGAGCACAGATACGCAGTATTTT. Amino acids: CAIRRTGSTDTQYF.

The CDR3 region is CASSYSRTGELFF. CDR3 bases: TGTGCCAGCAGTTACTCTAGAACCGGGGAGCTGTTTTTT. The rearrangement uses TRBV6-2 or TRBV6-3 and TRBJ2-2; D is unclear. The V and J ends lost 0 bases and 5 bases respectively, with 4 bases between them. Germline V gene lookup returns CDR1 MNHEY and CDR2 SVGEGT. The CDR3 has 13 residues.

This chain connects TRBV29-1 to TRBJ2-5, with D possibly being TRBD2 (6 bases). Germline V CDR1 and CDR2: SQVTM, ANQGSEA. This CDR3 spans 16 amino acids. Trimming cost V 4 bases and J 2 bases, with 20 bases left between them. The chain's CDR3 is CSVAAYSPRGQETQYF. Written as DNA, the CDR3 is TGCAGCGTTGCTGCCTACAGCCCACGGGGGCAAGAGACCCAGTACTTC.

This clone has just a few counts. This rearrangement joins TRBV6-2 or TRBV6-3 to TRBJ2-1; D might be TRBD2 (7 bases). The CDR3 loop spans 19 amino acids. V was cut by 2 bases and J by 5 bases, with 25 bases left in between. Looked up from germline, CDR1 is MNHEY and CDR2 is SVGEGT. CDR3: CASSYRGRAGTGGDNEQFF. The CDR3 DNA reads TGTGCCAGCAGTTACAGGGGACGAGCCGGGACGGGGGGCGACAATGAGCAGTTCTTC.

Written as DNA, the CDR3 is TGTGCCAGCAGTTACTCGATAGCTAGCGGGGGCGATACGCAGTATTTT. Residues: CASSYSIASGGDTQYF. The chain links TRBV6-2 or TRBV6-3 to TRBJ2-3; 10 positions match TRBD2. Trimming cost V 0 bases and J 6 bases; bases outside gene matches: 6. This CDR3 region has 16 residues. Per the germline V gene, CDR1 is MNHEY and CDR2 is SVGEGT.

This chain joins TRBV7-2 and TRBJ2-7; 7 nucleotides match TRBD2. The germline CDR1 and CDR2 sequences are SGHTA and FQGNSA. After removal of 3 bases from V and 7 bases from J, the junction contained 6 bases not matched to a gene. The CDR3 extends over 13 amino acids. The chain's CDR3 is CASSFYLSGEQYF. CDR3 coding DNA: TGTGCCAGCAGCTTCTATCTTAGCGGGGAGCAGTACTTC.

The chain carries TRBV6-5 and TRBJ2-7; D may be TRBD1 (6 bases). The V end lost 7 bases, the J end lost 2 bases, and 15 bases lay between the germline ends. The germline V gene encodes CDR1 MNHEY and CDR2 SVGAGI. The CDR3 consists of 14 residues. The CDR3 sequence is CASKKRTEAYEQYF. In nucleotides, the CDR3 is TGTGCCAGCAAAAAAAGGACAGAGGCCTACGAGCAGTACTTC.

The rearrangement joins TRBV5-1 to TRBJ1-1, with 7 bases lining up with TRBD1. The V segment lost 4 bases and the J segment 5 bases; nucleotides outside the gene matches: 5. The CDR3 extends over 13 amino acids. The germline V gene encodes CDR1 SGHRS and CDR2 YFSETQ. The CDR3 coding sequence is TGCGCCAGCAGCCCCGGACAGGCTACTGAAGCTTTCTTT. The encoded protein is CASSPGQATEAFF.

The chain couples TRBV6-2 or TRBV6-3 to TRBJ2-1; 7 bases align to TRBD1. Per the germline V gene, CDR1 is MNHEY and CDR2 is SVGEGT. The V gene end was trimmed by 4 bases and the J gene end by 2 bases; junction bases not matched to a gene: 5. The CDR3 sequence is 15 residues long. The CDR3 DNA follows: TGTGCCAGCAGTTCTCCGGGGACAGCCTACAATGAGCAGTTCTTC. This encodes CASSSPGTAYNEQFF.

The sample holds one count of this clone. The genes are TRBV5-8 and TRBJ2-7; 8 bases agree with TRBD2. CDR1 and CDR2 from the germline V gene are SGHTS and YDEGEE. The CDR3 consists of 18 residues. The J segment lost 2 bases and the V segment lost 4 bases, leaving 17 bases of the junction unmatched. CDR3 nucleotides: TGTGCCAGCAGCCAATTAACGGGAGGGTCCGCTTGGGCCTACGAGCAGTACTTC. Translated: CASSQLTGGSAWAYEQYF.

This chain uses TRBV28 with TRBJ2-3; 10 nucleotides agree with TRBD2. The CDR3 totals 19 residues. J gave up 5 bases and V 5 bases, and 19 bases lay outside the gene matches. Germline V gene data show CDR1 as MDHEN and CDR2 as SYDVKM. The CDR3 nucleotides read TGTGCCAGCAGTCCACCTACCGGGACTAGCGAATTCCCGGGAGATACGCAGTATTTT. It translates to CASSPPTGTSEFPGDTQYF. The full variable domain, completed using reference TRBV28 and TRBJ2-3, is DVKVTQSSRYLVKRTGEKVFLECVQDMDHENMFWYRQDPGLGLRLIYFSYDVKMKEKGDIPEGYSVSREKKERFSLILESASTNQTSMYLCASSPPTGTSEFPGDTQYFGPGTRLTVL.

The chain couples TRBV30 to TRBJ2-1; tentatively, D is TRBD1 (6 bases). The germline CDR1 and CDR2 sequences are GTSNPN and SVGIG (reference sequence). The CDR3 has 15 residues. Trimming took off 0 bases at V and 2 bases at J, with 11 bases between the two ends. The CDR3: CAWSVRGTPYNEQFF. The CDR3 nucleotides are TGTGCCTGGAGTGTAAGGGGGACCCCCTACAATGAGCAGTTCTTC.